This paragraph covers one T cell receptor (beta chain) sequence. Its antigen is currently unknown. A junction boundary mismatches the germline segment, possibly from a read error. This record comes from a study of naive and memory T cell subsets. Study-wide points: In naive cells, over 85% of TCR sequences were seen only once.

Both TRBC1 and TRBC2 were covered by a beta constant-region primer of two equimolar oligonucleotides. The ligated cDNA underwent four PCR rounds using SP2 and nested alpha and beta constant-region primers. Ligation attached a single-stranded oligonucleotide with a 12-nucleotide UMI and the SP2 primer to the cDNA 3' end. In TCRdb, the UMI-ligation and nested PCR reads were re-called with MiXCR into one record per CDR3 protein. The data contain approximately 20,000 distinct CDR3 sequences, 7% to 9% of them singletons. Germline CDR1 is SGHVS and CDR2 is FNYEAQ. CDR3 length: 16 residues. Alpha and beta libraries were amplified separately from the second PCR onward. After CD4 positive bead selection, the CD4-negative fraction gave CD8 T cells.

The receptor comes from a human donor in good health. The sample was central memory CD8+ T cells from blood. The chain recombines TRBV7-6 with TRBJ2-1; D might be TRBD1 (5 bases). CDR3 region: CASSVLTASSYSEQFF. The CDR3 DNA reads as TGTGCCAGCAGCGTTCTGACAGCGAGCTCCTACAGTGAGCAGTTCTTC.